The rows below give T cell receptor beta chains drawn from one sample of a study of shared clonotypes between healthy human individuals. TCRdb keeps only in-frame clones here, not all; method: immunoSEQ multiplex PCR. The sample includes more than 550,000 clones, about 90% of them seen just once. The sample taken for sequencing was memory CD8+ T cells from PBMCs. These receptors were collected from a man aged 18 to 30 in good health. Some clones in this sample may be carry-over from other donors' samples. Both conserved end residues are part of each CDR3. A D gene is named only where the DNA matches it firmly. Expanded clones are given a class, and other clones once, few, many or no size at all.

few,TRBJ1-1,TRBV27,.,CASSTKGNMNTEAFF,TGTGCCAGCTCTACCAAGGGGAACATGAACACTGAAGCTTTCTTT
.,TRBJ1-1,TRBV27,.,CASSLSRDPNTEAFF,TGTGCCAGCAGTTTATCCAGGGACCCGAACACTGAAGCTTTCTTT
.,TRBJ1-2,TRBV15,TRBD1,CATRQGAEGYTF,TGTGCCACCCGACAGGGGGCCGAGGGCTACACCTTC
.,TRBJ1-1,TRBV27,.,CASSSVPHAEAFF,TGTGCCAGCAGTTCAGTCCCCCATGCTGAAGCTTTCTTT
.,TRBJ2-1,TRBV27,TRBD2,CASSPYPSGVGLGEQFF,TGTGCCAGCAGTCCATATCCTAGCGGAGTGGGTTTAGGTGAGCAGTTCTTC
.,TRBJ1-2,TRBV6-5,.,CASRFTQRTLYGYTF,TGTGCCAGCAGGTTTACCCAGCGGACACTCTATGGCTACACCTTC
once,TRBJ2-7,TRBV27,.,CASSTDRAAYEQYF,TGTGCCAGCAGTACAGACCGGGCAGCCTACGAGCAGTACTTC
.,TRBJ1-1,TRBV7-9,TRBD1,CASNEQGANTEAFF,TGTGCCAGCAACGAACAGGGGGCGAACACTGAAGCTTTCTTT
.,TRBJ2-5,TRBV11-1,.,CASSSRGPGGETQYF,TGTGCCAGCAGCAGCCGGGGGCCCGGGGGAGAGACCCAGTACTTC
.,TRBJ2-7,TRBV14,.,CASSQEGGDEQYF,TGTGCCAGCAGCCAAGAGGGGGGCGACGAGCAGTACTTC
.,TRBJ2-1,TRBV25-1,.,CASSSIGDFYNEQFF,TGTGCCAGCTCTTCTATTGGGGACTTTTACAATGAGCAGTTCTTC
once,TRBJ1-2,TRBV7-9,.,CASSSDGEADYGYTF,TGTGCCAGCAGCTCGGACGGCGAGGCGGACTATGGCTACACCTTC
once,TRBJ1-4,TRBV28,TRBD1,CASSSVDRGLRGNEKLFF,TGTGCCAGCAGTTCTGTGGACAGGGGGCTAAGGGGGAATGAAAAACTGTTTTTT
.,TRBJ2-1,TRBV9,.,CASSPEGVLFNEQFF,TGTGCCAGCAGCCCCGAAGGGGTCTTATTCAATGAGCAGTTCTTC
.,TRBJ1-1,TRBV10-3,.,CAISEYRDASEAFF,TGTGCCATCAGTGAGTACCGGGACGCCAGTGAAGCTTTCTTT
.,TRBJ1-1,TRBV5-6,.,CASSLGRGQSEAFF,TGTGCCAGCAGCTTGGGAAGAGGGCAATCTGAAGCTTTCTTT